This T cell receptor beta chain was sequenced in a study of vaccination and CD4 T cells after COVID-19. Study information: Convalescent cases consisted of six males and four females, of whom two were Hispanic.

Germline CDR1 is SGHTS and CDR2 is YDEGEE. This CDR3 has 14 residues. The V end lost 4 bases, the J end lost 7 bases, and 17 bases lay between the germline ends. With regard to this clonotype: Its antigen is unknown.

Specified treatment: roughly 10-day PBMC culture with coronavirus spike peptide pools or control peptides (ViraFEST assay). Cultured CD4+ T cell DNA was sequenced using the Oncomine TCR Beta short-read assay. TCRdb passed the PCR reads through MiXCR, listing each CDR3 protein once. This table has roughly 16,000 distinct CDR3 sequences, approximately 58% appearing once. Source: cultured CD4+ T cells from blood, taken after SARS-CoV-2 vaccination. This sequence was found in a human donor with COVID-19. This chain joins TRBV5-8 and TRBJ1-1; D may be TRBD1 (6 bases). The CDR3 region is CASSLALGGGEAFF. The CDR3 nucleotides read TGTGCCAGCAGCCTCGCCTTAGGGGGGGGTGAAGCTTTCTTT.